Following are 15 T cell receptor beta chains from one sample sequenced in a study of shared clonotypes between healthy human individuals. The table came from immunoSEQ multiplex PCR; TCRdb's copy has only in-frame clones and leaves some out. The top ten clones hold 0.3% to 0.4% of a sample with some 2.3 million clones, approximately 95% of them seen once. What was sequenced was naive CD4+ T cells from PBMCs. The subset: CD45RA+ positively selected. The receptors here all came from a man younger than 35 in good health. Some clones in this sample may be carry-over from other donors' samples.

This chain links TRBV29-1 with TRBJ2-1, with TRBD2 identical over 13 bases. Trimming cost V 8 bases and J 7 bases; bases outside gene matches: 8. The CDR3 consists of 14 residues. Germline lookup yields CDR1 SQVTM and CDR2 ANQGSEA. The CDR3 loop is CSTSGRVGKNEQFF. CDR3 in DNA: TGCAGCACTAGCGGGAGGGTAGGTAAGAATGAGCAGTTCTTC.

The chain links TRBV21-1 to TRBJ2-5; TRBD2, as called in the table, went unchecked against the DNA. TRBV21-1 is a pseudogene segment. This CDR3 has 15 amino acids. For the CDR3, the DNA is TGTGCCAGCAGCAAAATACCTAGCGGACAAGAGACCCAGTACTTC. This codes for CASSKIPSGQETQYF.

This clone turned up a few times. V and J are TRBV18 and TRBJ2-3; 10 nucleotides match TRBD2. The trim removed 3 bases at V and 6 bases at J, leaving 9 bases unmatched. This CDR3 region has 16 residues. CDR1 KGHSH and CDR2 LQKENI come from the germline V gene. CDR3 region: CASSPSAGGPGDTQYF. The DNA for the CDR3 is TGTGCCAGCTCACCCTCAGCGGGAGGGCCGGGTGATACGCAGTATTTT.

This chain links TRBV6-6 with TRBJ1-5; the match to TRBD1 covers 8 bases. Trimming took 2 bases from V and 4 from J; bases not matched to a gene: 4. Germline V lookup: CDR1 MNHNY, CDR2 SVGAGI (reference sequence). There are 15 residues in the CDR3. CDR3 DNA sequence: TGTGCCAGCAGTTACCTAGGACAGGGAAATCAGCCCCAGCATTTT. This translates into CASSYLGQGNQPQHF.

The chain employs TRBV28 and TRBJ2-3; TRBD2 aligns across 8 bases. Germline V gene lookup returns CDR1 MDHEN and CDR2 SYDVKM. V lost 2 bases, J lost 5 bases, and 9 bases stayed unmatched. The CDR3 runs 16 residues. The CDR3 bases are TGTGCCAGCAGTTTAGCGGGAGGCCCCCAGGGAGATACGCAGTATTTT. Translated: CASSLAGGPQGDTQYF.

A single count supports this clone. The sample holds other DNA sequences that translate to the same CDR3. This chain's CDR3 is CSANRGDTQYF. CDR3 nucleotide sequence: TGCAGTGCTAATCGGGGAGATACGCAGTATTTT. V is TRBV20-1 and J is TRBJ2-3; maybe TRBD2 (5 bases). CDR1 and CDR2 from the germline V gene are DFQATT and SNEGSKA (reference sequence). This CDR3 has 11 amino acids. Trimming shortened V by 4 bases and J by 5 bases, and 7 bases separated the two germline ends.

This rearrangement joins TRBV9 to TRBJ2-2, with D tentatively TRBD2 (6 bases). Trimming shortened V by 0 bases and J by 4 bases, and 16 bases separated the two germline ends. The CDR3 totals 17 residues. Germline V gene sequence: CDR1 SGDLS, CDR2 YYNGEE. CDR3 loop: CASSVATGGSGTGELFF. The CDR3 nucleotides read TGTGCCAGCAGCGTAGCTACTGGAGGGTCGGGCACCGGGGAGCTGTTTTTT.

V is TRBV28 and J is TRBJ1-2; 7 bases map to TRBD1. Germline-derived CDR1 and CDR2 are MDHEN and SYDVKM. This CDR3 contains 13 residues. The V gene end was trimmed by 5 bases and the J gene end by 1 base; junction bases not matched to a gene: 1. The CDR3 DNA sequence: TGTGCCAGCAGTGGGACAGTTAACTATGGCTACACCTTC. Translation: CASSGTVNYGYTF.

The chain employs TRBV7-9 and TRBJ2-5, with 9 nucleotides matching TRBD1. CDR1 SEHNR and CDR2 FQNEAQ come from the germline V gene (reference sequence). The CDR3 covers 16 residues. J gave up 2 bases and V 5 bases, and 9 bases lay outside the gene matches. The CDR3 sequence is CASSKDRDREQETQYF. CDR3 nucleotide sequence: TGTGCCAGCAGCAAGGACCGGGACAGGGAACAAGAGACCCAGTACTTC. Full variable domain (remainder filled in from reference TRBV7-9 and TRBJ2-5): DTGVSQNPRHKITKRGQNVTFRCDPISEHNRLYWYRQTLGQGPEFLTYFQNEAQLEKSRLLSDRFSAERPKGSFSTLEIQRTEQGDSAMYLCASSKDRDREQETQYFGPGTRLLVL.

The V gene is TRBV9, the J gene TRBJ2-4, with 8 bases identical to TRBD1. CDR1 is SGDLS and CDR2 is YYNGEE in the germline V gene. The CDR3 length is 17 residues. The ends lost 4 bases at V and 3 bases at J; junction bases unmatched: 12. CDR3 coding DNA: TGTGCCAGCAGCAAGTATTGGACAGGGATGGACAAAAACATTCAGTACTTC. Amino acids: CASSKYWTGMDKNIQYF.

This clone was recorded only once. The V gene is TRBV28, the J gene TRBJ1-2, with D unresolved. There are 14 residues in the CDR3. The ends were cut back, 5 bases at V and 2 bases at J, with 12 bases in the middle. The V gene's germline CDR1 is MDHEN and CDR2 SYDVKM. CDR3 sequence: CASSVTQINYGYTF. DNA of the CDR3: TGTGCCAGCAGTGTTACCCAGATAAACTATGGCTACACCTTC.

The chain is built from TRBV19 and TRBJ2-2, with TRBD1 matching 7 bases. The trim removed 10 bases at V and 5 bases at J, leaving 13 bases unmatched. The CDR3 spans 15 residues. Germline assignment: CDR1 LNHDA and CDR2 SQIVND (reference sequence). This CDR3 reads CATLGPGQLTGELFF. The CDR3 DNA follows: TGTGCCACGCTTGGGCCGGGACAGCTAACCGGGGAGCTGTTTTTT.

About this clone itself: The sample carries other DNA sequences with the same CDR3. In DNA form, the CDR3 reads TGTGCCATCAGTGAGACAGGGACGAACACTGAAGCTTTCTTT. As protein: CAISETGTNTEAFF. The chain recombines TRBV10-3 with TRBJ1-1; D is possibly TRBD1 (6 bases). Trimming shortened V by 2 bases and J by 1 base, and 8 bases separated the two germline ends. This CDR3 contains 14 residues. The germline CDR1 and CDR2 sequences are ENHRY and SYGVKD.

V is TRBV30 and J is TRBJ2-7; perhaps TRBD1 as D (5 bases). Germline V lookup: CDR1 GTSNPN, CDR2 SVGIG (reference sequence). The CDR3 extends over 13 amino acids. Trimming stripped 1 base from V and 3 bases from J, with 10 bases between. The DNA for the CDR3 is TGTGCCTGGAGTGCAGACAGCCACTACGAGCAGTACTTC. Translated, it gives CAWSADSHYEQYF.

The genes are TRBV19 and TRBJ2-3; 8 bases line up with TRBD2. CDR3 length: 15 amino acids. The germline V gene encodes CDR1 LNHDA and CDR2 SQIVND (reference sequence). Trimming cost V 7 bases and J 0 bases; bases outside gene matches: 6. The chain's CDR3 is CASTPRLASTDTQYF. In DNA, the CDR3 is TGTGCCAGTACCCCAAGACTAGCGAGCACAGATACGCAGTATTTT. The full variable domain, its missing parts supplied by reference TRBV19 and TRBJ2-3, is DGGITQSPKYLFRKEGQNVTLSCEQNLNHDAMYWYRQDPGQGLRLIYYSQIVNDFQKGDIAEGYSVSREKKESFPLTVTSAQKNPTAFYLCASTPRLASTDTQYFGPGTRLTVL.